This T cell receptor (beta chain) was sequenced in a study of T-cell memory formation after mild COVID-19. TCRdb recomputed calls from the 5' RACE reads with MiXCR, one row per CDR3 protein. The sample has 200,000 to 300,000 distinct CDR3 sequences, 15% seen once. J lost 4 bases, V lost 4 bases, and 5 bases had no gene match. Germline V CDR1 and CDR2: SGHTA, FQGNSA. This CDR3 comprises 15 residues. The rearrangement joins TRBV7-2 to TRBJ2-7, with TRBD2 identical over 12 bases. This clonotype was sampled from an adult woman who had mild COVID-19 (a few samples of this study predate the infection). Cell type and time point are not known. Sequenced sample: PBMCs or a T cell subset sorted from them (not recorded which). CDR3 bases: TGTGCCAGCAGCTCTAATGGACTAGCGGGATACGAGCAGTACTTC. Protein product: CASSSNGLAGYEQYF.